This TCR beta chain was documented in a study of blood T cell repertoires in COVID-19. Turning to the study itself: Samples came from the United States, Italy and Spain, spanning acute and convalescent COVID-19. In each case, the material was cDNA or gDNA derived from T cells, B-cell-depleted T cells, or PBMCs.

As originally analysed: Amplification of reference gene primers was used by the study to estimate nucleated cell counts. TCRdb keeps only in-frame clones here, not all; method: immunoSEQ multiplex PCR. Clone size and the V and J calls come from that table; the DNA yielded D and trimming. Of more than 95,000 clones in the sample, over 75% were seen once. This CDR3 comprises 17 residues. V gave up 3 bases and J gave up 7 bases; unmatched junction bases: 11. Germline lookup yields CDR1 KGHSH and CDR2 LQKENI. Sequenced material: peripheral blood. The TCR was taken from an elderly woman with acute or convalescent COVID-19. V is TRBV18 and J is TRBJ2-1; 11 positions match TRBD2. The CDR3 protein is CASSPTSGGTIRNEQFF. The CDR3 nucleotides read TGTGCCAGCTCACCCACTAGCGGGGGCACCATACGGAATGAGCAGTTCTTC.